This T cell receptor (beta chain) was identified in a study of blood T cell repertoires in COVID-19. This CDR3 has 13 amino acids. The germline V gene encodes CDR1 MNHEY and CDR2 SVGAGI. Trimming took off 4 bases at V and 10 bases at J, with 11 bases between the two ends. Only in-frame clones appear in the TCRdb table, and some are missing; sequencing was by immunoSEQ multiplex PCR. Here the sample spans about 55,000 clones, approximately 90% being singletons. Sequenced material: peripheral blood. The rearrangement joins TRBV6-5 to TRBJ1-6, with TRBD1 as a possible D gene (6 bases). The source is a man in his sixties with acute or convalescent COVID-19. For the CDR3, the DNA is TGTGCCAGCAGTTCAGGGGCTAGGTCACCCCTCCACTTT. Translation: CASSSGARSPLHF.